Below are 22 T cell receptor delta chains sequenced from a single sample in a study of Vδ1+ human thymocytes. These receptors have no identified antigens. Study-wide points: Highly polyclonal TRG and TRD repertoires with Gaussian CDR3 length distributions appeared in thymus.

RNA was extracted from the cells and then reverse transcribed. The CDR3 regions were amplified by multiplex PCR from V-gene primers to a constant-region primer. With CATT, TCRdb re-called clones from the multiplex PCR reads. The sample consists of more than 50,000 delta-chain clones, around 15% of them appearing once. The sample consisted of Vdelta1+ gamma-delta thymocytes from the thymus. Subset described: FACS-sorted CD3+ TCRalphabeta- TCRVdelta1+ TCRVdelta2- thymocytes. The receptors derive from a boy under three years old who had congenital heart surgery.

A few counts support this clone. V usage is TRDV1 and J usage is TRDJ1, with 8 nucleotides matching TRDD3. V was clipped by 2 bases and J by 3 bases; unmatched bases: 5. The CDR3 has 15 amino acids. CDR1 and CDR2 (germline): TSWWSYY, QGS. The CDR3 DNA reads TGTGCTCTTGGGGAAAGGGGGATATGGCCCGATAAACTCATCTTT. Protein: CALGERGIWPDKLIF.

A note on this clone: This clone may be a read error of a much larger clone one base away. The V call is TRDV2, the J call TRDJ1, with 10 bases aligning to TRDD3. The CDR3 contains 12 residues. J gave up 10 bases and V 7 bases, and 8 bases lay outside the gene matches. Per germline, CDR1 GEAIGNYY and CDR2 EKD. The CDR3, as DNA: TGTGCCTGGGAACTGGGGGATGGTGGACTCATCTTT. Translation gives CAWELGDGGLIF.

This chain links TRDV1 with TRDJ1, with 9 positions matching TRDD3. The V segment lost 1 base and the J segment 2 bases; nucleotides outside the gene matches: 17. CDR1 is TSWWSYY, CDR2 QGS, per germline. This CDR3 comprises 20 residues. CDR3 nucleotide sequence: TGTGCTCTTGGGGAACAAGGTCTTCGGCTGGGGGATGCATTAACCGATAAACTCATCTTT. It specifies CALGEQGLRLGDALTDKLIF.

The V gene is TRDV1, the J gene TRDJ1; D remains unclear. Germline lookup yields CDR1 TSWWSYY and CDR2 QGS. The CDR3 is 17 amino acids. Trimming stripped 5 bases from V and 0 bases from J, with 19 bases between. CDR3 sequence reads: CALGPPKLMPNTDKLIF. The CDR3 DNA reads as TGTGCTCTTGGGCCACCTAAGCTAATGCCCAACACCGATAAACTCATCTTT.

The V call is TRDV1, the J call TRDJ1, with 7 bases that match TRDD3. This CDR3 spans 21 amino acids. V gave up 0 bases and J gave up 3 bases; unmatched junction bases: 22. CDR1 TSWWSYY and CDR2 QGS come from the germline V gene. The CDR3 DNA reads as TGTGCTCTTGGGGAACTCGGGGCCCAATTCGGGATACAAAGAAGGGCCGATAAACTCATCTTT. Amino acids: CALGELGAQFGIQRRADKLIF.

This clone was seen a handful of times. This chain connects TRDV2 to TRDJ1; tentative D call: TRDD3 (6 bases). V was pared by 3 bases and J by 3 bases, with 22 bases between. Per germline, CDR1 GEAIGNYY and CDR2 EKD. The CDR3 has 17 residues. DNA of the CDR3: TGTGCCTGTGACGTCGAGGATACCGTCCTGTACGCCGATAAACTCATCTTT. Protein product: CACDVEDTVLYADKLIF.

This clone has just a few counts. This chain uses TRDV1 with TRDJ1, with TRDD2 as a possible D gene (5 bases). Germline V gene data show CDR1 as TSWWSYY and CDR2 as QGS. V was clipped by 4 bases and J by 5 bases, with 17 bases between them. The CDR3 is 15 amino acids. CDR3 in amino acids: CALGGSSGGADKLIF. For the CDR3, the DNA is TGTGCTCTTGGGGGCTCTTCCGGAGGGGCTGATAAACTCATCTTT.

The chain uses TRDV2 and TRDJ1; 7 bases are a match to TRDD3. There are 15 residues in the CDR3. J lost 4 bases, V lost 0 bases, and 7 bases had no gene match. CDR1 is GEAIGNYY, CDR2 EKD, per germline. The CDR3 reads CACDTEGDSCDKLIF. The CDR3 DNA sequence: TGTGCCTGTGACACCGAGGGGGATTCTTGCGATAAACTCATCTTT.

This chain connects TRDV1 to TRDJ1; 10 bases line up with TRDD3. The CDR3 contains 17 residues. CDR1 and CDR2 (germline): TSWWSYY, QGS. V lost 4 bases to trimming and J lost 2 bases; unmatched junction nucleotides: 10. CDR3: CALGGFPTGGCTDKLIF. For the CDR3, the DNA is TGTGCTCTTGGGGGCTTTCCTACTGGGGGATGTACCGATAAACTCATCTTT.

The rearrangement links TRDV1 to TRDJ1; TRDD2 aligns across 7 bases. Germline V gives CDR1 TSWWSYY, CDR2 QGS. This CDR3 is built from 22 residues. V gave up 4 bases and J gave up 0 bases; unmatched junction bases: 26. The CDR3 reads CALGVIFDFLLTYYEYTDKLIF. The DNA of the CDR3 is TGTGCTCTTGGGGTAATCTTCGATTTCCTACTTACTTACTATGAGTACACCGATAAACTCATCTTT.

This clone has only one observation. V gene TRDV1 combines with J gene TRDJ1, with TRDD2 identical over 9 bases. CDR1 TSWWSYY and CDR2 QGS come from the germline V gene. The V and J ends lost 1 base and 0 bases, in that order; junction bases with no gene match: 9. The CDR3 is made up of 18 amino acids. CDR3 sequence reads: CALGEPCLPTLYTDKLIF. CDR3 DNA sequence: TGTGCTCTTGGGGAACCCTGCCTTCCTACCCTGTACACCGATAAACTCATCTTT.

J is TRDJ1 and V is TRDV1, with TRDD3 identical over 7 bases. The CDR3 covers 21 residues. Germline lookup yields CDR1 TSWWSYY and CDR2 QGS. J was trimmed by 10 bases and V by 4 bases; bases with no gene match: 33. CDR3 DNA: TGTGCTCTTGGGGTCCCGGCCTTCGGAATTTCGGATACGCGAAATGCTGTGGGACTCATCTTT. As protein: CALGVPAFGISDTRNAVGLIF.

V gene TRDV1 combines with J gene TRDJ1, with 9 bases matching TRDD2. The CDR3 has 21 residues. V was clipped by 5 bases and J by 9 bases; unmatched bases: 31. Germline CDR1 TSWWSYY, CDR2 QGS. CDR3 in DNA: TGTGCTCTTGGGAACACAAGCCTTCCTACGGCTCCGTGGGCCCGAAGTAGTGAACTCATCTTT. This gives the protein CALGNTSLPTAPWARSSELIF.

This chain links TRDV1 with TRDJ1, with TRDD3 identical over 9 bases. CDR1 and CDR2 (germline): TSWWSYY, QGS. The V gene end was trimmed by 1 base and the J gene end by 0 bases; junction bases not matched to a gene: 9. There are 18 residues in the CDR3. The CDR3 loop reads CALGERTGGLGYTDKLIF. In DNA, the CDR3 is TGTGCTCTTGGGGAACGGACTGGGGGACTCGGTTACACCGATAAACTCATCTTT.

The genes are TRDV1 and TRDJ1, with TRDD3 matching over 11 bases. V dropped 6 bases and J dropped 3; count of bases not matched to a gene: 36. The germline V gene has CDR1 TSWWSYY and CDR2 QGS. The CDR3 contains 25 residues. DNA for the CDR3: TGTGCTCTTGGTCCCGAATCCCACCTTCCTACGTATATCGCCACTGGGGGATATAAGGCCGATAAACTCATCTTT. Translating gives CALGPESHLPTYIATGGYKADKLIF.

On this clone: At one end the junction does not follow the germline gene, possibly because of a read error. This chain links TRDV1 with TRDJ1; no reliable D call. The CDR3 runs 18 residues. Germline V lookup: CDR1 TSWWSYY, CDR2 QGS. The CDR3 region has the DNA TGTGCTCTTGACCCCATTAAATCGTACGGTAACAACACCGATAAGCTCATCTTT. It yields the protein CALDPIKSYGNNTDKLIF.

There are a few counts of this clone. The chain has TRDV1 and TRDJ1; 9 bases fit TRDD3. With V trimmed by 2 bases and J by 2 bases, 12 bases remained unmatched. This CDR3 region has 18 residues. CDR1 TSWWSYY and CDR2 QGS come from the germline V gene. The CDR3 bases are TGTGCTCTTGGGGAAGGACCTTCCCCGCTGGGGGATACCGATAAACTCATCTTT. Translating gives CALGEGPSPLGDTDKLIF.

The gene calls are TRDV1 and TRDJ1, with TRDD3 matching 9 bases. Germline CDR1 TSWWSYY, CDR2 QGS. The ends lost 4 bases at V and 0 bases at J; junction bases unmatched: 18. The CDR3 covers 20 residues. CDR3 sequence: CALGVSFPATGGANTDKLIF. The CDR3 DNA reads as TGTGCTCTTGGGGTGTCCTTCCCCGCTACTGGGGGAGCAAACACCGATAAACTCATCTTT.

The table lists this clone with a few counts. The rearrangement uses TRDV1 and TRDJ1, with D possibly being TRDD2 (6 bases). V was trimmed by 3 bases and J by 3 bases, leaving 23 bases between them. The CDR3 has 18 amino acids. Germline CDR1 TSWWSYY, CDR2 QGS. CDR3 in DNA: TGTGCTCTTGGGGATGGCCTTCCCACCTCTACTGGCCCCGATAAACTCATCTTT. This encodes CALGDGLPTSTGPDKLIF.

The rearrangement joins TRDV1 to TRDJ2; D is perhaps TRDD2 (7 bases). The CDR3 consists of 25 residues. V was trimmed by 3 bases and J by 0 bases, leaving 38 bases between them. Germline V gene data show CDR1 as TSWWSYY and CDR2 as QGS. CDR3 loop: CALGEVFPTTTRPGDYEALTAQLFF. CDR3 nucleotides: TGTGCTCTTGGGGAGGTATTTCCTACGACTACGAGACCTGGGGACTACGAAGCTTTGACAGCACAACTCTTCTTT.

This clone was recorded a few times. This chain uses TRDV1 with TRDJ1, with 8 positions matching TRDD3. This CDR3 contains 19 residues. Germline loops: CDR1 TSWWSYY, CDR2 QGS. The ends lost 1 base at V and 3 bases at J; junction bases unmatched: 16. The CDR3 sequence: CALGERGKTSGDTPDKLIF. The CDR3 nucleotides are TGTGCTCTTGGGGAACGGGGAAAAACGTCCGGGGATACTCCCGATAAACTCATCTTT.

This clone was recorded a few times. This chain connects TRDV1 to TRDJ2, with 9 bases fitting TRDD3. The CDR3 loop spans 20 amino acids. The V and J ends lost 1 base and 2 bases, in that order; junction bases with no gene match: 14. In germline, CDR1 is TSWWSYY, CDR2 QGS. The CDR3 bases are TGTGCTCTTGGGGAACCCCCTACATTGGGGGATAGGGGGTTGACAGCACAACTCTTCTTT. Translated, it gives CALGEPPTLGDRGLTAQLFF.